This TCR beta chain was profiled in a study of T cell repertoires in cytomegalovirus infection. TCRdb fed the reads into MiXCR, producing one record per CDR3 protein. The sample has hundreds of thousands of distinct CDR3 sequences; 33% are singletons. From germline, CDR1 is MGHRA and CDR2 YSYEKL. This CDR3 has 18 residues. J was trimmed by 7 bases and V by 1 base; bases with no gene match: 16. This clonotype was seen a handful of times. Its antigen is as yet unknown. The chain is built from TRBV4-1 and TRBJ1-5; the match to TRBD1 covers 7 bases. The source material was cultured PBMCs, sampled from culture after CMV antigen stimulation. This sequence was found in a human donor in good health (CMV status not recorded). Some clones in this sample may be carry-over from other donors' samples. The CDR3 reads CASSQGTPVRGIGQPQHF. The DNA of the CDR3 is TGCGCCAGCAGCCAAGGGACACCAGTCAGGGGGATCGGGCAGCCCCAGCATTTT.